This is a list of T cell receptor beta chains from one sample in a study of ipilimumab plus nivolumab after autologous stem cell transplantation. The data were produced by immunoSEQ multiplex PCR, yet TCRdb's version contains in-frame clones alone and is incomplete. The sample yields around 4,000 clones, roughly 91% seen once. The sample consisted of PBMCs, taken in a trial of ipilimumab plus nivolumab as post-transplant consolidation. These receptors were obtained from a male donor with multiple myeloma. CDR3s include the opening cysteine and the closing phenylalanine or tryptophan. D genes are given only for firm matches. Size is stated for part of the rows, as once, few or many counts, or as a class when the clone is expanded.

size: -; D: -; V: TRBV28; J: TRBJ2-1; DNA: TGTGCCAGCAGTCCACTCAGACAGAGCTCCTACAATGAGCAGTTCTTC; CDR3: CASSPLRQSSYNEQFF
size: -; D: -; V: TRBV7-9; J: TRBJ2-5; DNA: TGTGCCAGCAGCCTTAAAGAGACCCAGTACTTC; CDR3: CASSLKETQYF
size: few; D: -; V: TRBV10-1; J: TRBJ2-7; DNA: TGCGCCAGCAGTGTAGCAGGGGACTTTGCCGAGCAGTACTTC; CDR3: CASSVAGDFAEQYF
size: -; D: -; V: TRBV28; J: TRBJ2-2; DNA: TGTGCCAGCAGTTTAGGGGGCTTATCTACCGGGGAGCTGTTTTTT; CDR3: CASSLGGLSTGELFF
size: -; D: -; V: TRBV18; J: TRBJ1-1; DNA: TGTGCCAGCTCACCTAACACTGAAGCTTTCTTT; CDR3: CASSPNTEAFF
size: -; D: -; V: TRBV20-1; J: TRBJ2-7; DNA: TGCAGTGCCGACGCAGGGGACGAGCAGTACTTC; CDR3: CSADAGDEQYF
size: once; D: -; V: TRBV27; J: TRBJ2-1; DNA: TGTGCCAGCAGTTCGGGACTTGACAACAATGAGCAGTTCTTC; CDR3: CASSSGLDNNEQFF
size: -; D: -; V: TRBV21-1; J: TRBJ2-4; DNA: TGTGCCAGCAGCAAAGAGAGGGGGCCGGCCAAAAACATTCAGTACTTC; CDR3: CASSKERGPAKNIQYF
size: -; D: -; V: TRBV18; J: TRBJ1-5; DNA: TGTGCCAGCTCACCTCAGGGCCAGCCCCAGCATTTT; CDR3: CASSPQGQPQHF
size: few; D: -; V: TRBV19; J: TRBJ2-7; DNA: TGTGCCAGTAGTACGGACCTCGCACCTTACGAGCAGTACTTC; CDR3: CASSTDLAPYEQYF
size: -; D: TRBD1; V: TRBV4-3; J: TRBJ2-7; DNA: TGCGCCAGCAGCACCAGGACAGGGTCGGCCTACGAGCAGTACTTC; CDR3: CASSTRTGSAYEQYF
size: -; D: -; V: TRBV5-1; J: TRBJ2-1; DNA: TGCGCCAGCAGCCCCAACCTAGCTTCGGTTGAGCAGTTCTTC; CDR3: CASSPNLASVEQFF
size: once; D: -; V: TRBV9; J: TRBJ1-5; DNA: TGTGCCAGCAGCGCAGGGGCTGATCAGCCCCAGCATTTT; CDR3: CASSAGADQPQHF
size: -; D: TRBD2; V: TRBV9; J: TRBJ2-3; DNA: TGTGCCAGCAGCGTAGCTCCGGGAGGGAACACAGATACGCAGTATTTT; CDR3: CASSVAPGGNTDTQYF
size: -; D: -; V: TRBV14; J: TRBJ2-3; DNA: TGTGCCAGCAGCCAAGTAACAGCAGCGCAGTATTTT; CDR3: CASSQVTAAQYF
size: -; D: -; V: TRBV25-1; J: TRBJ1-4; DNA: TGTGCCAGCAGGAGACAGCCTAATGAAAAACTGTTTTTT; CDR3: CASRRQPNEKLFF
size: -; D: -; V: TRBV19; J: TRBJ2-1; DNA: TGTGCCAGTAGTCCCCTTTGGCGGGCCGTCTACAATGAGCAGTTCTTC; CDR3: CASSPLWRAVYNEQFF
size: -; D: -; V: TRBV30; J: TRBJ2-2; DNA: TGTGCCTGGAGCGTCAGGTTGGTCGGGGAGCTGTTTTTT; CDR3: CAWSVRLVGELFF
size: -; D: TRBD2; V: TRBV27; J: TRBJ2-7; DNA: TGTGCCAGCAGTTCGACTAGCGGGAGCTACGAGCAGTACTTC; CDR3: CASSSTSGSYEQYF
size: -; D: -; V: TRBV7-8; J: TRBJ2-5; DNA: TGTGCCAGCAGCCCCTCAACTCTGGTGGAGACCCAGTACTTC; CDR3: CASSPSTLVETQYF
size: -; D: -; V: TRBV27; J: TRBJ2-1; DNA: TGTGCCAGCAGTCGATCCAGCAATGAGCAGTTCTTC; CDR3: CASSRSSNEQFF
size: -; D: -; V: TRBV18; J: TRBJ1-1; DNA: TGTGCCAGCTCACCATCCCAATTACAGGTTAACACTGAAGCTTTCTTT; CDR3: CASSPSQLQVNTEAFF
size: -; D: -; V: TRBV27; J: TRBJ2-7; DNA: TGTGCCAGCAGTCCCTCCAGGGGTCCCTACGAGCAGTACTTC; CDR3: CASSPSRGPYEQYF
size: once; D: TRBD2; V: TRBV5-4; J: TRBJ2-5; DNA: TGTGCCAGCAGCTTGGCGGGAGCGGGAGGAGAGACCCAGTACTTC; CDR3: CASSLAGAGGETQYF
size: -; D: -; V: TRBV28; J: TRBJ1-4; DNA: TGTGCCAGCAGTTTTTTGGGGACGGCAACTAATGAAAAACTGTTTTTT; CDR3: CASSFLGTATNEKLFF
size: -; D: -; V: TRBV7-3; J: TRBJ2-7; DNA: TGTGCCAGCAGCTTAGGAGGGACCTGCGGCTACGAGCAGTACTTC; CDR3: CASSLGGTCGYEQYF
size: -; D: -; V: TRBV5-1; J: TRBJ1-1; DNA: TGCGCCAGCAGCTTGGGGCATACGGACACTGAAGCTTTCTTT; CDR3: CASSLGHTDTEAFF
size: few; D: -; V: TRBV28; J: TRBJ1-4; DNA: TGTGCCAGCAGTTTAGCCTCCGCAACTAATGAAAAACTGTTTTTT; CDR3: CASSLASATNEKLFF
size: -; D: -; V: TRBV29-1; J: TRBJ2-7; DNA: TGCAGCGTTGTCGGACAGAGACACTACGAGCAGTACTTC; CDR3: CSVVGQRHYEQYF
size: -; D: -; V: TRBV7-3; J: TRBJ1-1; DNA: TGTGCCAGCAGCGCCCCGGGGGGCCATCGACCTGAAGCTTTCTTT; CDR3: CASSAPGGHRPEAFF
size: large; D: TRBD2; V: TRBV6-4; J: TRBJ2-7; DNA: TGTGCCAGCAGTTATTGGCGGGAGCCCCTGGAGCAGTACTTC; CDR3: CASSYWREPLEQYF
size: -; D: -; V: TRBV18; J: TRBJ2-5; DNA: TGTGCCAGCTCACTGGACGGACAAGAGACCCAGTACTTC; CDR3: CASSLDGQETQYF
size: -; D: -; V: TRBV7-8; J: TRBJ2-4; DNA: TGTGCCATGAGTTTAGCCAAAAACATTCAGTACTTC; CDR3: CAMSLAKNIQYF
size: -; D: TRBD1; V: TRBV19; J: TRBJ1-1; DNA: TGTGCCAGTAGTATAGACTCAGGGGGCCTGAACACTGAAGCTTTCTTT; CDR3: CASSIDSGGLNTEAFF
size: -; D: TRBD1; V: TRBV7-6; J: TRBJ2-2; DNA: TGTGCCAGCCGTATACAGGGGATGAACACCGGGGAGCTGTTTTTT; CDR3: CASRIQGMNTGELFF
size: -; D: TRBD1; V: TRBV5-4; J: TRBJ2-1; DNA: TGTGCCAGCAGCTTGACAGGGGATGAGCAGTTCTTC; CDR3: CASSLTGDEQFF
size: -; D: -; V: TRBV5-5; J: TRBJ1-3; DNA: TGTGCCAGCAGGCGTGAAAGCTCTGGAAACACCATATATTTT; CDR3: CASRRESSGNTIYF
size: -; D: -; V: TRBV6-5; J: TRBJ2-1; DNA: TGTGCCAGCCTCAAGGGGGTGGGTGAGCAGTTCTTC; CDR3: CASLKGVGEQFF
size: once; D: -; V: TRBV30; J: TRBJ2-2; DNA: TGTGCCTGGAGTGTCGTTCTTGCCGGGGAGCTGTTTTTT; CDR3: CAWSVVLAGELFF
size: -; D: -; V: TRBV19; J: TRBJ2-1; DNA: TGTGCCAGTAGTATTATGCCTAGCTGGGAGCAGTTCTTC; CDR3: CASSIMPSWEQFF
size: -; D: TRBD2; V: TRBV28; J: TRBJ2-7; DNA: TGTGCCAGCAGTTTAGCGGGAGAATCTTACGAGCAGTACTTC; CDR3: CASSLAGESYEQYF
size: once; D: -; V: TRBV5-7; J: TRBJ1-3; DNA: TGTGCCAGCAGGCTTCTGGGGGGCGACGGAAACACCATATATTTT; CDR3: CASRLLGGDGNTIYF
size: -; D: TRBD1; V: TRBV28; J: TRBJ2-1; DNA: TGTGCCAGCAGCCCCTTCTCAGGACAGGGCTATGAGCAGTTCTTC; CDR3: CASSPFSGQGYEQFF
size: -; D: TRBD1; V: TRBV28; J: TRBJ2-1; DNA: TGTGCCAGCAGTTTATATGGACAGGGGGGATACAATGAGCAGTTCTTC; CDR3: CASSLYGQGGYNEQFF
size: -; D: -; V: TRBV29-1; J: TRBJ2-1; DNA: TGCAGCGTTGTATTGACTGACAATGAGCAGTTCTTC; CDR3: CSVVLTDNEQFF
size: -; D: TRBD1; V: TRBV18; J: TRBJ2-5; DNA: TGTGCCAGCTCACCACCGGCGGAGACAGGGGTCGAGACCCAGTACTTC; CDR3: CASSPPAETGVETQYF
size: -; D: -; V: TRBV11-2; J: TRBJ1-4; DNA: TGTGCCAGCAGGACACAGGGCTTAGGGGAAAAACTGTTTTTT; CDR3: CASRTQGLGEKLFF
size: -; D: TRBD1; V: TRBV5-6; J: TRBJ2-5; DNA: TGTGCCAGCACCGACAGGGTCCCGGAGACCCAGTACTTC; CDR3: CASTDRVPETQYF
size: -; D: -; V: TRBV7-9; J: TRBJ2-3; DNA: TGTGCCAGCAGCTTAGTGGATACGCAGTATTTT; CDR3: CASSLVDTQYF
size: -; D: TRBD1; V: TRBV2; J: TRBJ2-3; DNA: TGTGCCAGCAGTGACTTGTTCGGACAGGGGGCGGGAGATACGCAGTATTTT; CDR3: CASSDLFGQGAGDTQYF
size: -; D: -; V: TRBV19; J: TRBJ2-4; DNA: TGTGCCAGTAGTTTGCGGGACGGTCTCAAAAACATTCAGTACTTC; CDR3: CASSLRDGLKNIQYF
size: -; D: -; V: TRBV7-9; J: TRBJ2-3; DNA: TGTGCCAGCAGCTCAATTGCTAGTAGGACAGATACGCAGTATTTT; CDR3: CASSSIASRTDTQYF